These 8 T cell receptor beta chains share one sample of origin, sequenced in a study of cytomegalovirus exposure and HLA in healthy donors. The PCR was carried out with 60 Vbeta primers and 13 Jbeta primers. The data were produced by immunoSEQ multiplex PCR, yet TCRdb's version contains in-frame clones alone and is incomplete. The sample contains approximately 170,000 clones, 79% of which appear only once. The sequencing sample was made of PBMCs. These receptors were taken from a woman between 45 and 60 years old in good health and CMV-seronegative.

The chain uses TRBV5-8 and TRBJ1-5; possible D gene TRBD1, 6 bases. Germline lookup yields CDR1 SGHTS and CDR2 YDEGEE. The CDR3 is 17 residues long. Trimming took off 5 bases at V and 0 bases at J, with 18 bases between the two ends. The CDR3 nucleotides are TGTGCCAGCAGTCGTGTGGGGGCGAAGTATAGCAATCAGCCCCAGCATTTT. Its translation: CASSRVGAKYSNQPQHF.

The genes are TRBV7-9 and TRBJ2-1; 8 positions match TRBD2. Germline-derived CDR1 and CDR2 are SEHNR and FQNEAQ (reference sequence). The V and J ends lost 1 base and 5 bases, in that order; junction bases with no gene match: 13. This CDR3 spans 18 amino acids. For the CDR3, the DNA is TGTGCCAGCAGCTTAGGGAGCGTTAGCGGGGCGGAGCACAATGAGCAGTTCTTC. This sequence encodes CASSLGSVSGAEHNEQFF.

This chain uses TRBV21-1 with TRBJ2-3; TRBD2 was called by the table and not checked on the DNA. TRBV21-1 is classified as a pseudogene. The CDR3 has 20 residues. The CDR3 DNA reads as TGTGCCAGCAGCAAAGTCAACAGGGGGCTAGCGGGAGGAATTAGAGATACGCAGTATTTT. This gives the protein CASSKVNRGLAGGIRDTQYF.

The chain combines TRBV2 with TRBJ1-6, with D unresolved. This CDR3 is 13 amino acids long. V was shortened by 11 bases and J by 10 bases, with 18 bases between the two germline ends. CDR1 is SNHLY, CDR2 FYNNEI, per germline. The CDR3 loop is CAGTPGIGSPLHF. DNA of the CDR3: TGTGCCGGCACTCCGGGGATAGGATCACCCCTCCACTTT.

The genes are TRBV6-5 and TRBJ2-5; a possible D gene is TRBD1 (5 bases). The CDR3 runs to 15 residues. V was clipped by 6 bases and J by 5 bases, with 19 bases between them. Germline values: CDR1 MNHEY, CDR2 SVGAGI. The CDR3 DNA reads TGTGCCAGCAGCCCCATTGGGGCGTCCAAGGAGACCCAGTACTTC. Translating it yields CASSPIGASKETQYF.

The V call is TRBV7-2, the J call TRBJ2-1, with 13 bases identical to TRBD2. The CDR3 is made up of 15 amino acids. V lost 5 bases and J lost 8; bases outside the gene matches: 6. In germline, CDR1 is SGHTA, CDR2 FQGNSA. CDR3 nucleotide sequence: TGTGCCAGCAGCGGACTAGCGGGGGTGGCCCATGAGCAGTTCTTC. This encodes CASSGLAGVAHEQFF.

CDR3 bases: TGTGCCAGCAGCTCGAGGACAGGGGGCGCCGGTCAGCCCCAGCATTTT. Amino acid sequence: CASSSRTGGAGQPQHF. The chain joins TRBV5-6 to TRBJ1-5, with TRBD1 matching 11 bases. In germline, CDR1 is SGHDT, CDR2 YYEEEE. Unmatched junction bases numbered 8, after V lost 3 bases and J lost 6 bases. CDR3 length: 16 amino acids.

This chain uses TRBV30 with TRBJ2-7, with D perhaps matching TRBD2 (5 bases). Trimming removed 0 bases from V and 0 bases from J, with 6 bases in between. Germline-derived CDR1 and CDR2 are GTSNPN and SVGIG (reference sequence). CDR3 length equals 13 residues. CDR3 nucleotide sequence: TGTGCCTGGAGTGTAGGGAGCTCCTACGAGCAGTACTTC. It is translated as CAWSVGSSYEQYF.